This TCR beta chain was profiled in a study of CXCR3-negative and CXCR3-positive naive CD8 T cells. Findings of the study overall: Researchers report CXCR3 expression partially decreased after cryopreservation, with fresh PBMCs used in most assays. The naive subsets expressed comparable surface CD5, and the authors inferred TCR strength from TRB CDR3 properties. TRB CDR3s of CXCR3-positive naive cells were more hydrophobic than those of CXCR3-negative naive cells.

A word on this clonotype: The antigen is undetermined.

The CDR3 has 17 amino acids. Germline CDR1 SEHNR, CDR2 FQNEAQ (reference sequence). The TRB libraries of cDNA were built by UMI-labeled 5' RACE. TCRdb re-called the 5' RACE reads and catalogs CDR3 proteins one per entry, DNA excluded. Here the sample table reports 150,000 to 180,000 distinct CDR3 sequences. The sample was naive CXCR3+ CD8+ T cells from blood. The subset was: CD45RO-CCR7+CD27+CD95- naive CD8+ T cells expressing CXCR3 (TNR3+). The sequence was obtained from a human donor in good health. Some clones in this sample may be carry-over from other donors' samples. The V gene is TRBV7-9, the J gene TRBJ2-7. The chain's CDR3 is CASSVAEEKGIHYEQYF.